This T cell receptor (beta chain) emerged from a study of blood T cell repertoires in COVID-19. The CDR3 covers 14 residues. CDR1 and CDR2 from the germline V gene are SNHLY and FYNNEI. The ends were cut back, 3 bases at V and 2 bases at J, with 10 bases in the middle. Profiled with immunoSEQ multiplex PCR; TCRdb holds only in-frame clones, not every one. This table holds roughly 170,000 clones, 85% to 90% found once. The receptor's source is a man aged 35 to 55 with active or convalescent COVID-19. The sequencing sample was made of peripheral blood. This chain connects TRBV2 to TRBJ1-1; D possibly corresponds to TRBD1 (5 bases). The DNA of the CDR3 is TGTGCCAGCAGTGAGGGCAGGGTTAACACTGAAGCTTTCTTT. This sequence encodes CASSEGRVNTEAFF.